This TCR beta chain was obtained from a study of response to subunit inactivated influenza vaccine. From germline, CDR1 is SGHKS and CDR2 YYEKEE (reference sequence). Trimming at V came to 1 base and at J to 0 bases, leaving 10 bases not matched to a gene. The CDR3 sequence is 18 residues long. TCRdb analysed the RT-PCR reads with MiXCR anew, one entry per CDR3 protein. The profile shows more than 700,000 distinct CDR3 sequences, 20% to 25% of them singletons. This receptor was identified in a middle-aged man who received an inactivated influenza vaccine. This chain joins TRBV5-5 and TRBJ2-3, with TRBD2 matching 8 bases. The specimen was PBMCs from blood, collected around 5 days after vaccination. The CDR3 loop is CASSLRTGGPTSTDTQYF. CDR3 bases: TGTGCCAGCAGCTTGAGGACGGGAGGGCCCACTAGCACAGATACGCAGTATTTT.